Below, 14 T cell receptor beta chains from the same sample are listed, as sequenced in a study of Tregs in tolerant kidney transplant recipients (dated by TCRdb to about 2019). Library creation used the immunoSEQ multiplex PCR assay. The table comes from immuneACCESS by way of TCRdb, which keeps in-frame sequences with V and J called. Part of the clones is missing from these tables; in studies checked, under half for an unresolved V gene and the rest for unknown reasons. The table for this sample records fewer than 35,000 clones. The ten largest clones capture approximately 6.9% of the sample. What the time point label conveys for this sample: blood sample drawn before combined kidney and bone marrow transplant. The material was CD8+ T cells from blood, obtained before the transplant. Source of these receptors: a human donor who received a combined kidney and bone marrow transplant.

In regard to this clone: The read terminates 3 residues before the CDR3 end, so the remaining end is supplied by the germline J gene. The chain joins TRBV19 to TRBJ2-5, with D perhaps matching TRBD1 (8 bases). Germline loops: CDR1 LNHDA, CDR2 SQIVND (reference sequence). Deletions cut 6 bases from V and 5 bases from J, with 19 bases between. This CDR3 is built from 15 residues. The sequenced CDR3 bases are TGTGCCAGTAGCATGGGTAACAGGGGGGGTGAGACC. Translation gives CASSMGNRGGET. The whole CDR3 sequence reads CASSMGNRGGETQYF.

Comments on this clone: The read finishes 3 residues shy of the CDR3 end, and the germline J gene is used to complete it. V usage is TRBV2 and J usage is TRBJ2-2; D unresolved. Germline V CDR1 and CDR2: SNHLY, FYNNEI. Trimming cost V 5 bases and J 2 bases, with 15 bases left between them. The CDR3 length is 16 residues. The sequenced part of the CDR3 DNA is TGTGCCAGCAGTAAGACTCCGTCCCCAAACACCGGGGAG. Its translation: CASSKTPSPNTGE. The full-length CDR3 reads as CASSKTPSPNTGELFF.

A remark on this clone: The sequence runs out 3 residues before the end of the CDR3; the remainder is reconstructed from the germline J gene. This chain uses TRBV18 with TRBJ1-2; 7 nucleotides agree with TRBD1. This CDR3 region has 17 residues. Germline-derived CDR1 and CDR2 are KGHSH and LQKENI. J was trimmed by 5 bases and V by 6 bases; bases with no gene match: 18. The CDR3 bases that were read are TGTGCCAGCTCGGGGGAGGGACAGAAACTCACCTATTATGGC. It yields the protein CASSGEGQKLTYYG. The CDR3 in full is CASSGEGQKLTYYGYTF.

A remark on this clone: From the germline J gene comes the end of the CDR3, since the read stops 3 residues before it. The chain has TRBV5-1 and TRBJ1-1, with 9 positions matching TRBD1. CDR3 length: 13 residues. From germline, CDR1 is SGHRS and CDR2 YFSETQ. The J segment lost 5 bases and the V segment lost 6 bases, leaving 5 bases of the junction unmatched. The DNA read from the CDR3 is TGCGCCAGCAACTACAGGGGGCGAACTGAA. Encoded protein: CASNYRGRTE. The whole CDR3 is CASNYRGRTEAFF.

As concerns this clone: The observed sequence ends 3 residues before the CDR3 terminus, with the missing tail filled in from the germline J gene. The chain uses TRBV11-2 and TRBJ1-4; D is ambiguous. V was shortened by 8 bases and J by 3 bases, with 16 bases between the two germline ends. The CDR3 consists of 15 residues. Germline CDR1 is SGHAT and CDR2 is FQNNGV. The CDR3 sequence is CASSTAGNANEKLFF. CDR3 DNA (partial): TGTGCCAGCTCGACCGCGGGAAACGCTAATGAAAAA.

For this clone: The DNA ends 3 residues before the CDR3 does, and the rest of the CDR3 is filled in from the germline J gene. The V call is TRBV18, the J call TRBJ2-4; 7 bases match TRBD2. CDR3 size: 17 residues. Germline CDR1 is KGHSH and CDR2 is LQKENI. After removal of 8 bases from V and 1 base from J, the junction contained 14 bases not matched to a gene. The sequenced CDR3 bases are TGTGCCAGCACCCCTTATCAGGTGCGGGAGGCCAAAAACATT. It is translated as CASTPYQVREAKNI. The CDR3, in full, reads CASTPYQVREAKNIQYF.

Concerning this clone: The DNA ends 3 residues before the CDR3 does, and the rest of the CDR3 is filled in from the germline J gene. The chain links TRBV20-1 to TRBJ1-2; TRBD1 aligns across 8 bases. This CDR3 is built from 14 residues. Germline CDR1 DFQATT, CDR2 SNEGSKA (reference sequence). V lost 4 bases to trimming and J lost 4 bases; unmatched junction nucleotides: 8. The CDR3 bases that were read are TGCAGTGCTATACAGGGGGACCTTACCTATGGC. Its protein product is CSAIQGDLTYG. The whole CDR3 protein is CSAIQGDLTYGYTF.

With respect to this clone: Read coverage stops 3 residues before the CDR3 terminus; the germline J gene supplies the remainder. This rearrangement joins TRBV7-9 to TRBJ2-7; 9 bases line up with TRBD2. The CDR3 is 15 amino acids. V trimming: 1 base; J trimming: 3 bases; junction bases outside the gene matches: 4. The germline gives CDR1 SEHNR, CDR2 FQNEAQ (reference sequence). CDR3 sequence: CASSLGASGNYEQYF. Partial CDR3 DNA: TGTGCCAGCAGCTTAGGCGCTAGCGGGAACTACGAG.

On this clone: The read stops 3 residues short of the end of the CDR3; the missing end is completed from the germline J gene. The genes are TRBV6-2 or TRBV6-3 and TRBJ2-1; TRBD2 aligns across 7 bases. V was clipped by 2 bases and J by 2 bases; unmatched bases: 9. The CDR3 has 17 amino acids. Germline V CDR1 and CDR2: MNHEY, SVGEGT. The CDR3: CASSYQPGTTPYNEQFF. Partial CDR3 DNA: TGTGCCAGCAGTTACCAGCCGGGGACTACCCCCTACAATGAG.

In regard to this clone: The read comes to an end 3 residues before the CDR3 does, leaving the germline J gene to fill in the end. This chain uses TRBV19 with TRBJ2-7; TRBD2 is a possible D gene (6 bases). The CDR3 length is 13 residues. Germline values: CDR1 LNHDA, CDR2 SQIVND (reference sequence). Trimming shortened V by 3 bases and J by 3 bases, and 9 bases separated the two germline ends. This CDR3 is CASSMAGNYEQYF. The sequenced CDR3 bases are TGTGCCAGTAGTATGGCGGGAAACTACGAG.

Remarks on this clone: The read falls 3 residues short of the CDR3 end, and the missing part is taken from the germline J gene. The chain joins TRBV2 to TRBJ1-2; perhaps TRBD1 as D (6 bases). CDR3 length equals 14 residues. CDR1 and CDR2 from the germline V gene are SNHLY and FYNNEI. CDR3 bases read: TGTGCCAGCAGTGAGGGACACGGGGAGAGGGGC. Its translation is CASSEGHGERG. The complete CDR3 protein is CASSEGHGERGYTF.

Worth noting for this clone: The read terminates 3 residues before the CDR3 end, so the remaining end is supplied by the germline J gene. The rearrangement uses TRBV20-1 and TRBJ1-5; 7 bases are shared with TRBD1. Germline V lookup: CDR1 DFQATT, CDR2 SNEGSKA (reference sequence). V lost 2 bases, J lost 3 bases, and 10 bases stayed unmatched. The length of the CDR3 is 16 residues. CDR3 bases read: TGCAGTGCTAGACCTGACAGGGTCTCCTTCAATCAGCCC. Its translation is CSARPDRVSFNQP. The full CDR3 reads CSARPDRVSFNQPQHF.

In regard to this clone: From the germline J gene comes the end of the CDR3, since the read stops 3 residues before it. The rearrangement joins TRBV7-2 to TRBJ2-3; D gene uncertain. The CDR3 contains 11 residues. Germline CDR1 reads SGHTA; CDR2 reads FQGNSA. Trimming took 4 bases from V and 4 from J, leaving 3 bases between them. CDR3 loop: CASSSSDTQYF. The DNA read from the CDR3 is TGTGCCAGCAGCTCCTCAGATACG.

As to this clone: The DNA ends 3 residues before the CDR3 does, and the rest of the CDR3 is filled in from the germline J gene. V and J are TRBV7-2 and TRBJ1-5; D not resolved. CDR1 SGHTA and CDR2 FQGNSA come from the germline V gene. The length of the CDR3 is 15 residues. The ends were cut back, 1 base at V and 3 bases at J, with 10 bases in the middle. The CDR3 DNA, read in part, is TGTGCCAGCAGCTTAGTTTGGGCACACAATCAGCCC. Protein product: CASSLVWAHNQP. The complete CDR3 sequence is CASSLVWAHNQPQHF.